This T cell receptor beta chain stems from a study of blood T cell dynamics during melanoma immunotherapy. The germline gives CDR1 PRHDT, CDR2 FYEKMQ (reference sequence). The CDR3 loop spans 15 amino acids. Trimming stripped 0 bases from V and 10 bases from J, with 13 bases between. Time point meaning: week 3, after first cycle of checkpoint inhibitor. Sequenced by immunoSEQ multiplex PCR; TCRdb stores in-frame clones only, minus some. The table shows about 11,000 clones, with approximately 84% occurring only once. The clonotype originates from a human donor with melanoma. This material consisted of blood, taken from a patient treated with checkpoint blockade. The chain joins TRBV13 to TRBJ1-6; D is possibly TRBD1 (6 bases). CDR3 amino acids: CASSLGQGLGSPLHF. In nucleotides, the CDR3 is TGTGCCAGCAGCTTAGGCCAGGGGCTAGGATCACCCCTCCACTTT.